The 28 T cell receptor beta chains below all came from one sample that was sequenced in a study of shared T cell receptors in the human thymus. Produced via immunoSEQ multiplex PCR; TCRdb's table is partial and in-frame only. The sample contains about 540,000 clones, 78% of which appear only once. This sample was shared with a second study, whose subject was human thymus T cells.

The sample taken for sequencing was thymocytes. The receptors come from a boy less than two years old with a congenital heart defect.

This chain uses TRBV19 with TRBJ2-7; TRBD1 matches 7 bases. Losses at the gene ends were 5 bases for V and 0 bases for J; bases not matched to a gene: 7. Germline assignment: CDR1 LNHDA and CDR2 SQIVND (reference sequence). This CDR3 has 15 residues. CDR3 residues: CASSPRGRISYEQYF. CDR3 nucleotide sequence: TGTGCCAGTAGTCCGAGGGGGCGAATCTCCTACGAGCAGTACTTC.

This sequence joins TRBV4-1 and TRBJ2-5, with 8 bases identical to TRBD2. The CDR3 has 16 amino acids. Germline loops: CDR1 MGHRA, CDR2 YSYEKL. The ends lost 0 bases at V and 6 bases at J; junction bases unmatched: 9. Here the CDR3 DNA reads TGCGCCAGCAGCCAAGAGGGCCGGGAGGGGGGGAAGACCCAGTACTTC. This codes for CASSQEGREGGKTQYF.

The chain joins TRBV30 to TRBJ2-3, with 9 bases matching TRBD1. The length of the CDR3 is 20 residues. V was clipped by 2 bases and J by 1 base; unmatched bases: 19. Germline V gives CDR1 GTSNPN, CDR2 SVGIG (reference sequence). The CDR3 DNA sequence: TGTGCCTGGAGTATTAGCTCGGGACAGGGAATTGAGCCTCGCACAGATACGCAGTATTTT. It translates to CAWSISSGQGIEPRTDTQYF. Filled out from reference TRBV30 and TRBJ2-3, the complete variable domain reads SQTIHQWPATLVQPVGSPLSLECTVEGTSNPNLYWYRQAAGRGLQLLFYSVGIGQISSEVPQNLSASRPQDRQFILSSKKLLLSDSGFYLCAWSISSGQGIEPRTDTQYFGPGTRLTVL.

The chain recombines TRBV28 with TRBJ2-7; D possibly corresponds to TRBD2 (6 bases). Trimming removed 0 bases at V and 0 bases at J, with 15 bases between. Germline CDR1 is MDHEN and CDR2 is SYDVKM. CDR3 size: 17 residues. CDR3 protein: CASSLCLRDGSSYEQYF. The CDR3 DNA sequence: TGTGCCAGCAGTTTATGCCTACGGGACGGGAGCTCCTACGAGCAGTACTTC.

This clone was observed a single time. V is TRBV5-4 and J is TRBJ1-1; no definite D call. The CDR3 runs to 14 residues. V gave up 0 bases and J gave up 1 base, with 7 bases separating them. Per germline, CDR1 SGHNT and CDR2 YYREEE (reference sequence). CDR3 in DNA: TGTGCCAGCAGCTTGGCCCCGAGGAACACTGAAGCTTTCTTT. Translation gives CASSLAPRNTEAFF.

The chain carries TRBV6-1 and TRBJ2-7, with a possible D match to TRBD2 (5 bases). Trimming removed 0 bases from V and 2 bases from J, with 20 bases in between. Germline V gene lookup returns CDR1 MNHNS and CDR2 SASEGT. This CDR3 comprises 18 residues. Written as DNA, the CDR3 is TGTGCCAGCAGTGAAGCGCTGTTTCCCAGAAGAGGGACCTACGAGCAGTACTTC. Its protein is CASSEALFPRRGTYEQYF.

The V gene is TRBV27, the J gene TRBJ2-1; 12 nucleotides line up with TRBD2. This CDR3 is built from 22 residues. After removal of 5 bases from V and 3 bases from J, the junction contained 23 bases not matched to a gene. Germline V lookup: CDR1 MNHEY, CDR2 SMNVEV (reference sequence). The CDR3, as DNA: TGTGCCAGCAGTCTCTGCCGGACAGGGGGTAGAACTAGCGGGAGGAACTACAATGAGCAGTTCTTC. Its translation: CASSLCRTGGRTSGRNYNEQFF.

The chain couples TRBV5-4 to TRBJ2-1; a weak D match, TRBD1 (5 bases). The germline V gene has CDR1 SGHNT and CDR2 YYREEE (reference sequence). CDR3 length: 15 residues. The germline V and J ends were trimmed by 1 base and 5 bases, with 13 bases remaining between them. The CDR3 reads CASSLQGVVDNEQFF. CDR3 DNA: TGTGCCAGCAGCTTGCAAGGGGTGGTGGACAATGAGCAGTTCTTC.

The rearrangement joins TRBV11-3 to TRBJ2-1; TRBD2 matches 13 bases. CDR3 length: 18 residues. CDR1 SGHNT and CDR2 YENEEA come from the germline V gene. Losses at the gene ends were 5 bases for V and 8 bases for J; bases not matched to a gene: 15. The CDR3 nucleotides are TGTGCCAGCAGCCGATTACTAGCGGGAGGGCCAGGGGACCATGAGCAGTTCTTC. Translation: CASSRLLAGGPGDHEQFF. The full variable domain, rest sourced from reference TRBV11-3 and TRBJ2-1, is EAGVVQSPRYKIIEKKQPVAFWCNPISGHNTLYWYLQNLGQGPELLIRYENEEAVDDSQLPKDRFSAERLKGVDSTLKIQPAELGDSAVYLCASSRLLAGGPGDHEQFFGPGTRLTVL.

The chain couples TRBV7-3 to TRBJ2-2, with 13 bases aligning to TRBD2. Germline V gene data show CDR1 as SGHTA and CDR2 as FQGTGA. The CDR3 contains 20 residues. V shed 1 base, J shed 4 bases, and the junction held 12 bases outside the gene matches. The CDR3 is CASSLRLAGGITISTGELFF. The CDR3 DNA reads TGTGCCAGCAGCTTAAGACTAGCGGGAGGAATTACTATCTCCACCGGGGAGCTGTTTTTT. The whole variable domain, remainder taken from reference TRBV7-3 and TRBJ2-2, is GAGVSQTPSNKVTEKGKYVELRCDPISGHTALYWYRQSLGQGPEFLIYFQGTGAADDSGLPNDRFFAVRPEGSVSTLKIQRTERGDSAVYLCASSLRLAGGITISTGELFFGEGSRLTVL.

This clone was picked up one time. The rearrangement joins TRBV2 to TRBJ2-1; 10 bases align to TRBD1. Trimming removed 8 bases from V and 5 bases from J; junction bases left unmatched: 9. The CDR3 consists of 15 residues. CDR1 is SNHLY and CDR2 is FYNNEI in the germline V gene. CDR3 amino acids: CASEVGQGDDNEQFF. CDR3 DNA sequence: TGTGCCAGCGAAGTAGGACAGGGGGACGACAATGAGCAGTTCTTC.

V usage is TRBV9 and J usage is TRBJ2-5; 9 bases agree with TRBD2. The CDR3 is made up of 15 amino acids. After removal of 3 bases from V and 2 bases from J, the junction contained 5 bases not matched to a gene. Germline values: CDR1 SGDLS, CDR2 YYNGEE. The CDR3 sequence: CASSALAGLQETQYF. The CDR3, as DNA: TGTGCCAGCAGCGCTCTAGCGGGACTGCAAGAGACCCAGTACTTC. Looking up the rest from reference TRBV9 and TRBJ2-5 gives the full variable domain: DSGVTQTPKHLITATGQRVTLRCSPRSGDLSVYWYQQSLDQGLQFLIQYYNGEERAKGNILERFSAQQFPDLHSELNLSSLELGDSALYFCASSALAGLQETQYFGPGTRLLVL.

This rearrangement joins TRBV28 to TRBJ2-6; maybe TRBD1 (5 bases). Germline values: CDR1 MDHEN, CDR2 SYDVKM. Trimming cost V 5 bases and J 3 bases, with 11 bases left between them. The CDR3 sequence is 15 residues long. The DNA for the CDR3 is TGTGCCAGCAGTATCAGGGAAGGTGGGGCCAACGTCCTGACTTTC. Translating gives CASSIREGGANVLTF.

CDR3 coding DNA: TGCGCCAGCAGCCAAGAAGCGGGAGGGCCTAAGTACAATGAGCAGTTCTTC. Its translation: CASSQEAGGPKYNEQFF. The genes are TRBV4-1 and TRBJ2-1, with 10 bases matching TRBD2. This CDR3 spans 17 amino acids. The J segment lost 4 bases and the V segment lost 0 bases, leaving 6 bases of the junction unmatched. The germline V gene has CDR1 MGHRA and CDR2 YSYEKL.

In DNA form, the CDR3 reads TGTGCCAGCAGCGAGGGACAGGCCCATGGCAGCCCCCAGCATTTT. It encodes CASSEGQAHGSPQHF. The genes are TRBV11-3 and TRBJ1-5; 8 bases agree with TRBD1. V was pared by 5 bases and J by 10 bases, with 13 bases of the junction left unmatched. The CDR3 has 15 amino acids. Germline loops: CDR1 SGHNT, CDR2 YENEEA. The variable domain in full, with the rest retrieved from reference TRBV11-3 and TRBJ1-5, is EAGVVQSPRYKIIEKKQPVAFWCNPISGHNTLYWYLQNLGQGPELLIRYENEEAVDDSQLPKDRFSAERLKGVDSTLKIQPAELGDSAVYLCASSEGQAHGSPQHFGDGTRLSIL.

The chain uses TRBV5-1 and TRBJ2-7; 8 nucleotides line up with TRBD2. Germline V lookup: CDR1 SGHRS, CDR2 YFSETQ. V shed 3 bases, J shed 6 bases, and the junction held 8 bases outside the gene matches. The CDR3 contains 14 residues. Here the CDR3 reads CASSYGLAFCEQYF. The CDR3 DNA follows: TGCGCCAGCAGCTATGGACTAGCCTTCTGCGAGCAGTACTTC.

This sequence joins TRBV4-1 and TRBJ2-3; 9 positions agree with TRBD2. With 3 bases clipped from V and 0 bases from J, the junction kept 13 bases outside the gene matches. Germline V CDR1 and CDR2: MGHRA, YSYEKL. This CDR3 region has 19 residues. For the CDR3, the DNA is TGCGCCAGCAGCCATGGCAGAACCGGGACTAGCAGGAGCACAGATACGCAGTATTTT. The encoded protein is CASSHGRTGTSRSTDTQYF.

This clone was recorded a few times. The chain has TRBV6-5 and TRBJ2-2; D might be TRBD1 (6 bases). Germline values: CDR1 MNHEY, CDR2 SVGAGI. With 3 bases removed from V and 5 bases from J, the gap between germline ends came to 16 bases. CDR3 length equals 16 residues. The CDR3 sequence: CASSYHNRDGTGELFF. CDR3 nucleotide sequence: TGTGCCAGCAGTTATCACAACAGGGATGGGACCGGGGAGCTGTTTTTT.

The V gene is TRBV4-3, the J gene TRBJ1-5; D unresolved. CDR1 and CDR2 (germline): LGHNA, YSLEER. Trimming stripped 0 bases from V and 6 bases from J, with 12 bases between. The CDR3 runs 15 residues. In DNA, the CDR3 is TGCGCCAGCAGCCAAGAAGGTTGGGGAGGTCAGCCCCAGCATTTT. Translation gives CASSQEGWGGQPQHF.

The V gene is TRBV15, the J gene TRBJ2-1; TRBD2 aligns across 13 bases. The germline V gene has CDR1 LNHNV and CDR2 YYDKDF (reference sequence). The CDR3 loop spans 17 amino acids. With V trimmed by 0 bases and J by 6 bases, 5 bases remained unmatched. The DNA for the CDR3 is TGTGCCACCAGCAGAGATAAGGGACTAGCGGGGAGCAATGAGCAGTTCTTC. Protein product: CATSRDKGLAGSNEQFF.

DNA for the CDR3: TGCGCCAGCAGCCAAGATCCCGGGACTAGCGGGTGTGAGCAGTACTTC. It specifies CASSQDPGTSGCEQYF. This rearrangement joins TRBV4-1 to TRBJ2-5, with TRBD2 matching 12 bases. CDR3 size: 16 residues. From germline, CDR1 is MGHRA and CDR2 YSYEKL. The J segment lost 11 bases and the V segment lost 0 bases, leaving 10 bases of the junction unmatched.

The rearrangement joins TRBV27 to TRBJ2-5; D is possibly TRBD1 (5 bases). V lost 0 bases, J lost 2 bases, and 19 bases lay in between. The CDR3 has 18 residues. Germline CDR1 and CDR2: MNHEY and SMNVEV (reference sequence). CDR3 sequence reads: CASSLSGPGPTVQETQYF. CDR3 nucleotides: TGTGCCAGCAGTTTATCCGGGCCAGGGCCCACAGTACAAGAGACCCAGTACTTC.

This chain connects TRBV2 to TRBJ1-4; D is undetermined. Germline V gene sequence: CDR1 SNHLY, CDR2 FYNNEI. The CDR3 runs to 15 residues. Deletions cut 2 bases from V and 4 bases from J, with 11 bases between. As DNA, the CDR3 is TGTGCCAGCAGTGAAAGTACAGTCGATAATGAAAAACTGTTTTTT. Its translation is CASSESTVDNEKLFF.

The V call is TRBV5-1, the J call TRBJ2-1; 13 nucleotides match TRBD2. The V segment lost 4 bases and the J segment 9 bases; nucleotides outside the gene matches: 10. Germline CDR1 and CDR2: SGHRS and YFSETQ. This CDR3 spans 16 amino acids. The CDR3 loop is CASSRTLAGGPVEQFF. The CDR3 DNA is TGCGCCAGCAGCCGGACACTAGCGGGAGGGCCGGTTGAGCAGTTCTTC. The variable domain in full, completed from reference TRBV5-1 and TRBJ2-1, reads KAGVTQTPRYLIKTRGQQVTLSCSPISGHRSVSWYQQTPGQGLQFLFEYFSETQRNKGNFPGRFSGRQFSNSRSEMNVSTLELGDSALYLCASSRTLAGGPVEQFFGPGTRLTVL.

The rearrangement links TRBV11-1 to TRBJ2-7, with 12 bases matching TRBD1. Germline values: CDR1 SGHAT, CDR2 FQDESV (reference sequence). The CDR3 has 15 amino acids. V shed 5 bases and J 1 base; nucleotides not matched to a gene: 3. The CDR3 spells CASSPGQGASYEQYF. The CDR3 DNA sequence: TGTGCCAGCAGCCCGGGACAGGGGGCATCCTACGAGCAGTACTTC.

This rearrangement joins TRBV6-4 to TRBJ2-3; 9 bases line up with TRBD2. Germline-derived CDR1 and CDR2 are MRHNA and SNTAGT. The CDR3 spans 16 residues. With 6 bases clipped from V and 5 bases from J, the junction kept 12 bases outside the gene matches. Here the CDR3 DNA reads TGTGCCAGCAGCTCCAACCCGCTAGCGGGGAGAGATACGCAGTATTTT. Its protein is CASSSNPLAGRDTQYF.

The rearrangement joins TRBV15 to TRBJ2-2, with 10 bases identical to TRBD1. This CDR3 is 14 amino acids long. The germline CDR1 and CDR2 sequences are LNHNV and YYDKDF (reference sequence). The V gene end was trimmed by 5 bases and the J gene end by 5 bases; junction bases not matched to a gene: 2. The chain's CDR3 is CATSEDRGTGELFF. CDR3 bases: TGTGCCACCAGCGAGGACAGGGGGACCGGGGAGCTGTTTTTT.

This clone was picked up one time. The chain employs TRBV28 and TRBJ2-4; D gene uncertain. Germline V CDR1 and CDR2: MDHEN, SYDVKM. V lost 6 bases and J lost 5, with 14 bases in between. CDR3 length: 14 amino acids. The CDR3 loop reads CASSHASGENIQYF. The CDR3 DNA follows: TGTGCCAGCAGCCATGCATCCGGAGAAAACATTCAGTACTTC.